This entry is about one T cell receptor beta chain. Looked up from germline, CDR1 is LGHNA and CDR2 is YSLEER. The CDR3 totals 16 residues. V lost 3 bases, J lost 0 bases, and 14 bases lay in between. These data belong to a study of blood T cells in healthy people across ages. Each of the donors had 8 to 10 milliliters of peripheral blood drawn into EDTA-treated Vacutainer tubes. For the second PCR, which ran for 7 to 11 cycles, a sample-barcoded 5' primer and a J-beta primer mix were used. A single record per CDR3 protein comes from TCRdb applying MiXCR to the 5' RACE reads. Of around 2 million distinct CDR3 sequences listed, 30% to 40% were seen once; the top ten hold 23%.

The specimen sequenced was blood. This receptor was obtained from a human donor in good health. V gene TRBV4-3 combines with J gene TRBJ1-2, with D unclear. This chain's CDR3 is CASSQQSGSANYGYTF. Written as DNA, the CDR3 is TGCGCCAGCAGCCAGCAATCCGGGTCAGCTAACTATGGCTACACCTTC.